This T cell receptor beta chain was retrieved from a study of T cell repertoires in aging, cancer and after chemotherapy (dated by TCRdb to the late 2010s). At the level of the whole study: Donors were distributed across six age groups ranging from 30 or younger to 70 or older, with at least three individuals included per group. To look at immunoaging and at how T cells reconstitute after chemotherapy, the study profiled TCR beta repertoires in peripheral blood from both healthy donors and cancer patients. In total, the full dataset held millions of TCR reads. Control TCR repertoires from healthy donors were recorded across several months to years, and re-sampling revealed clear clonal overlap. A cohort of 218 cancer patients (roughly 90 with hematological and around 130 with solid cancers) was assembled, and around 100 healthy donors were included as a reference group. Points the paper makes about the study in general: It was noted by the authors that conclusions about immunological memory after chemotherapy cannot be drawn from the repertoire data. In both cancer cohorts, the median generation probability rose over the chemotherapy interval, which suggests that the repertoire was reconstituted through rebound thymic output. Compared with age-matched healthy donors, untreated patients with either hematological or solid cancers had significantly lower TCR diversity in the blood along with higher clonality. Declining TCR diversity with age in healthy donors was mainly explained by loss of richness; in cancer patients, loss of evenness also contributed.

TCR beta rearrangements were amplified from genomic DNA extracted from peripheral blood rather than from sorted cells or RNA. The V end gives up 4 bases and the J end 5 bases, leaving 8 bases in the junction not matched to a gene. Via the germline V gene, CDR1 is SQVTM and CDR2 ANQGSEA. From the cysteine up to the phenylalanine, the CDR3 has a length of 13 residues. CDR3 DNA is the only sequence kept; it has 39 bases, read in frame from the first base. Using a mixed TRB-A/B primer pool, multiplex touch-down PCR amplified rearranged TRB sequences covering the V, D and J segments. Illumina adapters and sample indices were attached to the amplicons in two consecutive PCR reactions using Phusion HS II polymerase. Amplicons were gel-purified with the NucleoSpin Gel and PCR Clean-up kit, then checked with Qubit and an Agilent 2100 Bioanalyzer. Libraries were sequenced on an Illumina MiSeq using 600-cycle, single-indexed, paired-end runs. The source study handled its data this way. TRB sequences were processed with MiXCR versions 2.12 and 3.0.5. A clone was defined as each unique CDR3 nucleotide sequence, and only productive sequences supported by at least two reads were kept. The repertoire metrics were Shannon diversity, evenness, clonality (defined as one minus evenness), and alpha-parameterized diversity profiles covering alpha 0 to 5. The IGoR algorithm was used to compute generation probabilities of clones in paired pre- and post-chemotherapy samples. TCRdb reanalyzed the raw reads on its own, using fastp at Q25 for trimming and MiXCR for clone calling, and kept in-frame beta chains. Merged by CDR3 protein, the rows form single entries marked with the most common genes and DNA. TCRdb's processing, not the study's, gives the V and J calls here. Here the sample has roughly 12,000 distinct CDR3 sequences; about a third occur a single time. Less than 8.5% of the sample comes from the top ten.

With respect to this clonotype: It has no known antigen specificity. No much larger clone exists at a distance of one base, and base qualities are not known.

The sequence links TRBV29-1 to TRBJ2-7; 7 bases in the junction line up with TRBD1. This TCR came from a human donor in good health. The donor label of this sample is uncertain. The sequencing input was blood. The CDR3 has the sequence CSVGRTGSDEQYF. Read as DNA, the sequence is TGCAGCGTTGGTCGGACAGGATCGGACGAGCAGTACTTC.